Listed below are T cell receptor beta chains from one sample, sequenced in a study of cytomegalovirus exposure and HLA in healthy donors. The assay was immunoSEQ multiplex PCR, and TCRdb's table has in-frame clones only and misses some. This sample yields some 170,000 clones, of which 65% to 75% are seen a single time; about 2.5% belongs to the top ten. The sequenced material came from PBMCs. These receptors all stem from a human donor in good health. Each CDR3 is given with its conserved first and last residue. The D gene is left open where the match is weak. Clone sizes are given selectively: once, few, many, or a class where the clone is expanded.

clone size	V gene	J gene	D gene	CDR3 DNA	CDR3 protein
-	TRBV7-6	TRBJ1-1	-	TGTGCCAGCAGCTTAGACAGGATGAACACTGAAGCTTTCTTT	CASSLDRMNTEAFF
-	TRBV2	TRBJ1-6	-	TGTGCCAGCATTTCAGACGGAGAAAATTCACCCCTCCACTTT	CASISDGENSPLHF
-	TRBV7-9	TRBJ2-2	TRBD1	TGTGCCAGCAGAACAGGGGGAGACACCGGGGAGCTGTTTTTT	CASRTGGDTGELFF
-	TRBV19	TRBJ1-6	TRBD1	TGTGCCAGTACCACTACAGGGGGTGTTGGTAATTCACCCCTCCACTTT	CASTTTGGVGNSPLHF
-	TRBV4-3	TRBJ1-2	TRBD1	TGCGCCAGCAGCCAAGGCGGGACAGGGGCCATGCAAGGCTACACCTTC	CASSQGGTGAMQGYTF
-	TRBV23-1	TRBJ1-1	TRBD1	TGCGCCAGCAGTCACACGGGACAGGATTTGAACACTGAAGCTTTCTTT	CASSHTGQDLNTEAFF
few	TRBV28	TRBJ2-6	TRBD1	TGTGCCAGCAGTTTGGGGACAGGAAACTCTGGGGCCAACGTCCTGACTTTC	CASSLGTGNSGANVLTF
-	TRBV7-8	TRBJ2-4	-	TGTGCCAGCAGCTTAGAGGTGGGCAACATTCAGTACTTC	CASSLEVGNIQYF
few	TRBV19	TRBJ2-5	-	TGTGCCAGTAGTATAGACGGGGGCCAAGAGACCCAGTACTTC	CASSIDGGQETQYF
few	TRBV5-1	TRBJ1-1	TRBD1	TGCGCCAGCAGCTCGGACAGGAGGGGCACTGAAGCTTTCTTT	CASSSDRRGTEAFF
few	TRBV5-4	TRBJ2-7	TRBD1	TGTGCCAGCAGCTTCGGACAGGGGGCGTTCGAGCAGTACTTC	CASSFGQGAFEQYF
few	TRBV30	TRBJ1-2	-	TGTGCCTGGAGTCCCAAGAGGGGGGGTGGCTACACCTTC	CAWSPKRGGGYTF
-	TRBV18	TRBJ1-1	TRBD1	TGTGCCAGCTCACCACGACAGGGGCCCACTGAAGCTTTCTTT	CASSPRQGPTEAFF
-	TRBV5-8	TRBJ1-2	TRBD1	TGTGCCAGCAGCCGTGACAGGGCATATGGCTACACCTTC	CASSRDRAYGYTF
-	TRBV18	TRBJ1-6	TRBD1	TGTGCCAGCTCACCGACAGGGAAAGATTCACCCCTCCACTTT	CASSPTGKDSPLHF
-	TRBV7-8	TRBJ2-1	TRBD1	TGTGCCAGCAGCCAGTGGGGCACAGGGGTGGTGAGTGAGCAGTTCTTC	CASSQWGTGVVSEQFF
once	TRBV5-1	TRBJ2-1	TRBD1	TGCGCCAGCAGCTGGACAGGCTCCTACAATGAGCAGTTCTTC	CASSWTGSYNEQFF
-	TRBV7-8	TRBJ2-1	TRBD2	TGTGCCAGCAGCTTAGGGACTAGCGGGGGGGGTTACAATGAGCAGTTCTTC	CASSLGTSGGGYNEQFF